This passage covers 23 T cell receptor beta chains from one sample sequenced in a study of blood T cell repertoires in COVID-19. Libraries were prepared by immunoSEQ multiplex PCR; TCRdb keeps only in-frame clonotypes and omits some of them. The sample holds approximately 260,000 clones; approximately 80% are singletons and the top ten take approximately 4.9%. The sequencing sample was made of peripheral blood. These receptor sequences come from a woman older than 75 with active or convalescent COVID-19.

The rearrangement joins TRBV5-5 to TRBJ1-1; no definite D call. Trimming stripped 1 base from V and 5 bases from J, with 24 bases between. The length of the CDR3 is 18 residues. Germline V gene sequence: CDR1 SGHKS, CDR2 YYEKEE (reference sequence). The CDR3 spells CASSLLHSRGLRSTEAFF. CDR3 nucleotide sequence: TGTGCCAGCAGCTTGCTCCACTCCCGAGGTCTGAGGAGTACTGAAGCTTTCTTT.

This clone was picked up one time. This chain joins TRBV6-1 and TRBJ2-7, with 9 bases identical to TRBD1. The CDR3 consists of 14 residues. V shed 3 bases and J 4 bases; nucleotides not matched to a gene: 4. Germline assignment: CDR1 MNHNS and CDR2 SASEGT. In nucleotides, the CDR3 is TGTGCCAGCAGTGATTTACAGGGGGCTTACGAGCAGTACTTC. Translated, it gives CASSDLQGAYEQYF.

The CDR3 region is CASSQRGTANTGELFF. The CDR3 coding sequence is TGTGCCAGCAGCCAACGCGGGACAGCGAACACCGGGGAGCTGTTTTTT. The chain uses TRBV5-5 and TRBJ2-2; weak D call: TRBD1 (7 bases). Trimming cost V 4 bases and J 0 bases, with 13 bases left between them. This CDR3 is built from 16 residues. The germline V gene has CDR1 SGHKS and CDR2 YYEKEE (reference sequence).

The chain has TRBV23-1 and TRBJ1-5; D is uncertain. TRBV23-1 is sorted into the ORF group, with uncertain function. V shed 4 bases and J shed 0 bases, with 10 bases lying between them. The CDR3 runs to 15 residues. CDR3 in amino acids: CASSLGRYSNQPQHF. In DNA, the CDR3 is TGCGCCAGCAGTCTCGGGAGATATAGCAATCAGCCCCAGCATTTT.

The chain uses TRBV27 and TRBJ2-7, with TRBD2 matching 10 bases. The CDR3 extends over 14 amino acids. Looked up from germline, CDR1 is MNHEY and CDR2 is SMNVEV (reference sequence). The J segment lost 4 bases and the V segment lost 5 bases, leaving 5 bases of the junction unmatched. The CDR3, as DNA: TGTGCCAGCAGTAGAGCGGGGGGGTGGTACGAGCAGTACTTC. Translated: CASSRAGGWYEQYF.

The rearrangement joins TRBV3-1 (or the pseudogene TRBV3-2) to TRBJ1-2; 9 bases agree with TRBD1. Germline CDR1 and CDR2: LGHDT and YNNKEL (reference sequence). The CDR3 totals 15 residues. The trim removed 0 bases at V and 7 bases at J, leaving 6 bases unmatched. For the CDR3, the DNA is TGTGCCAGCAGCCAAGATACAGGGGGCAGGTTTGGCTACACCTTC. Its protein is CASSQDTGGRFGYTF.

This chain joins TRBV18 and TRBJ2-1; D remains unclear. Trimming cost V 3 bases and J 7 bases, with 16 bases left between them. CDR1 is KGHSH and CDR2 is LQKENI in the germline V gene. CDR3 length: 15 amino acids. The CDR3 protein is CASSPSPTGRNEQFF. CDR3 DNA sequence: TGTGCCAGCTCACCTAGTCCTACGGGTCGAAATGAGCAGTTCTTC.

The genes are TRBV5-1 and TRBJ1-2; 12 bases agree with TRBD1. The germline V gene has CDR1 SGHRS and CDR2 YFSETQ. This CDR3 is built from 19 residues. V lost 1 base to trimming and J lost 3 bases; unmatched junction nucleotides: 13. The CDR3 nucleotides read TGCGCCAGCAGCTTGCCCCCCCCGGGACAGGGGGCGTTTGACTATGGCTACACCTTC. It is translated as CASSLPPPGQGAFDYGYTF.

The V call is TRBV7-8, the J call TRBJ1-1; D gene ambiguous. Germline V gives CDR1 SGHVS, CDR2 FQNEAQ. V gave up 5 bases and J gave up 0 bases, with 16 bases separating them. CDR3 length: 16 amino acids. The CDR3 loop is CASSTAGRTMNTEAFF. The CDR3 DNA reads TGTGCCAGCAGCACAGCGGGCAGGACGATGAACACTGAAGCTTTCTTT.

This clone was seen a single time. The chain links TRBV28 to TRBJ1-2; the D gene is possibly TRBD1 (6 bases). This CDR3 region has 15 residues. From germline, CDR1 is MDHEN and CDR2 SYDVKM. Trimming cost V 3 bases and J 6 bases, with 17 bases left between them. CDR3 sequence reads: CASSLAGLGGDGYTF. In DNA form, the CDR3 reads TGTGCCAGCAGTTTGGCAGGCCTAGGGGGAGATGGCTACACCTTC.

This rearrangement joins TRBV4-1 to TRBJ2-7; 10 nucleotides match TRBD1. Germline-derived CDR1 and CDR2 are MGHRA and YSYEKL. The CDR3 has 17 residues. J was trimmed by 6 bases and V by 1 base; bases with no gene match: 12. CDR3 nucleotides: TGCGCCAGCAGCCAAGGCGTGTTGGGACAGGGGCTGCTCGAGCAGTACTTC. Translated, it gives CASSQGVLGQGLLEQYF.

This clone has a single count. The chain employs TRBV10-1 and TRBJ2-7; D remains ambiguous. This CDR3 is built from 14 residues. Trimming removed 6 bases at V and 4 bases at J, with 16 bases between. Germline CDR1 WNHNN, CDR2 SYGVQD (reference sequence). The CDR3 nucleotides read TGCGCCAGCAGAGACAAAATTACAGATTACGAGCAGTACTTC. The encoded protein is CASRDKITDYEQYF.

The chain employs TRBV5-1 and TRBJ2-2, with 7 bases matching TRBD1. Germline V gene lookup returns CDR1 SGHRS and CDR2 YFSETQ. The CDR3 is 15 residues long. V was pared by 1 base and J by 5 bases, with 5 bases of the junction left unmatched. CDR3 residues: CASSLTLQGTGELFF. For the CDR3, the DNA is TGCGCCAGCAGCTTGACGCTACAGGGGACCGGGGAGCTGTTTTTT.

This chain links TRBV5-1 with TRBJ2-7, with 7 positions matching TRBD1. This CDR3 has 13 amino acids. Germline lookup yields CDR1 SGHRS and CDR2 YFSETQ. J lost 2 bases, V lost 1 base, and 0 bases had no gene match. CDR3 loop: CASSLQGAYEQYF. The CDR3 nucleotides are TGCGCCAGCAGCTTGCAGGGGGCCTACGAGCAGTACTTC. The full variable domain, with the rest looked up from reference TRBV5-1 and TRBJ2-7, is KAGVTQTPRYLIKTRGQQVTLSCSPISGHRSVSWYQQTPGQGLQFLFEYFSETQRNKGNFPGRFSGRQFSNSRSEMNVSTLELGDSALYLCASSLQGAYEQYFGPGTRLTVT.

The chain carries TRBV7-9 and TRBJ2-7; 7 nucleotides match TRBD1. The CDR3 consists of 15 residues. V lost 5 bases, J lost 4 bases, and 11 bases stayed unmatched. Per germline, CDR1 SEHNR and CDR2 FQNEAQ (reference sequence). The CDR3 region is CASSLGTVVGYEQYF. Written as DNA, the CDR3 is TGTGCCAGCAGCCTGGGGACAGTTGTCGGGTACGAGCAGTACTTC.

The chain couples TRBV6-1 to TRBJ2-1, with 12 bases lining up with TRBD2. Germline CDR1 and CDR2: MNHNS and SASEGT. Unmatched junction bases numbered 0, after V lost 3 bases and J lost 9 bases. CDR3 length equals 13 residues. The CDR3 DNA reads as TGTGCCAGCAGTGAGACTAGCGGGAGTGAGCAGTTCTTC. It translates to CASSETSGSEQFF.

V is TRBV5-1 and J is TRBJ2-5; 9 bases line up with TRBD1. After removal of 0 bases from V and 3 bases from J, the junction contained 6 bases not matched to a gene. The CDR3 consists of 16 residues. Germline CDR1 SGHRS, CDR2 YFSETQ. The CDR3 coding sequence is TGCGCCAGCAGCTTGGTAGGGGGGACAGGGAAAGAGACCCAGTACTTC. Translation: CASSLVGGTGKETQYF.

The chain combines TRBV10-3 with TRBJ1-1; a possible D gene is TRBD1 (5 bases). This CDR3 has 15 amino acids. Trimming left V 2 bases short and J 4 bases short, with 14 bases between. Germline V gives CDR1 ENHRY, CDR2 SYGVKD. This CDR3 is CAISEAKGHSTEAFF. The CDR3 DNA reads as TGTGCCATCAGTGAGGCGAAGGGGCATAGCACTGAAGCTTTCTTT.

The CDR3, as DNA: TGTGCCAGTAGTCCAGGGACTAGCCGGGGGGATGAGCAGTTCTTC. Its protein is CASSPGTSRGDEQFF. This rearrangement joins TRBV19 to TRBJ2-1; 9 bases map to TRBD2. The ends lost 5 bases at V and 8 bases at J; junction bases unmatched: 10. The germline CDR1 and CDR2 sequences are LNHDA and SQIVND (reference sequence). The CDR3 spans 15 residues. Full variable domain (remainder filled in from reference TRBV19 and TRBJ2-1): DGGITQSPKYLFRKEGQNVTLSCEQNLNHDAMYWYRQDPGQGLRLIYYSQIVNDFQKGDIAEGYSVSREKKESFPLTVTSAQKNPTAFYLCASSPGTSRGDEQFFGPGTRLTVL.

The chain links TRBV3-1 (or the pseudogene TRBV3-2) to TRBJ1-2, with 10 bases aligning to TRBD1. Germline CDR1 and CDR2: LGHDT and YNNKEL (reference sequence). The CDR3 is 16 amino acids. Trimming removed 2 bases from V and 8 bases from J; junction bases left unmatched: 11. The CDR3 region is CASSQLDRGQVRGYTF. DNA of the CDR3: TGTGCCAGCAGCCAACTCGACAGGGGGCAGGTGAGAGGCTACACCTTC.

Here the CDR3 DNA reads TGTGCCAGCAGCCAAGCAGGGGGCGATAATTCACCCCTCCACTTT. Residues: CASSQAGGDNSPLHF. The chain couples TRBV3-1 (or the pseudogene TRBV3-2) to TRBJ1-6; 8 bases are shared with TRBD1. Germline CDR1 is LGHDT and CDR2 is YNNKEL (reference sequence). Trimming cost V 1 base and J 5 bases; bases outside gene matches: 1. This CDR3 spans 15 amino acids.

V gene TRBV4-1 combines with J gene TRBJ1-1; D gene unclear. V was trimmed by 1 base and J by 6 bases, leaving 12 bases between them. This CDR3 region has 14 residues. CDR1 is MGHRA, CDR2 YSYEKL, per germline. CDR3 bases: TGCGCCAGCAGCCAAGTTACGGGATTCTCTGAAGCTTTCTTT. Translated, it gives CASSQVTGFSEAFF.

Notes on this clone: This sample also contains other DNA sequences that code for the same CDR3. The chain uses TRBV19 and TRBJ1-1; a possible D gene is TRBD1 (5 bases). There are 14 residues in the CDR3. Germline V gives CDR1 LNHDA, CDR2 SQIVND (reference sequence). Trimming cost V 5 bases and J 0 bases, with 10 bases left between them. In DNA form, the CDR3 reads TGTGCCAGTAGTGCGGGACTGATGAACACTGAAGCTTTCTTT. Its protein product is CASSAGLMNTEAFF.